This entry lists 29 T cell receptor beta chains sequenced from one sample in a study of identical twins. In TCRdb, the 5' RACE reads were re-called with MiXCR into one record per CDR3 protein. There are 1,800,000 or so distinct CDR3 sequences in the sample; about 32% occur only once, and over 0.25% lies in the top ten. Sequenced sample: cord blood. All receptors come from a newborn girl in good health.

The V call is TRBV27, the J call TRBJ2-6; TRBD1 is a possible D gene (5 bases). The V gene's germline CDR1 is MNHEY and CDR2 SMNVEV (reference sequence). This CDR3 contains 19 residues. V dropped 2 bases and J dropped 0 bases, with 17 bases sitting between them. The CDR3 here is CASSLVARVLISGANVLTF. The CDR3 DNA is TGTGCCAGCAGTTTAGTCGCCAGGGTCCTCATCTCTGGGGCCAACGTCCTGACTTTC.

This clonotype has just a few counts. The chain employs TRBV25-1 and TRBJ2-1; TRBD1 matches 8 bases. The CDR3 length is 15 residues. V trimming: 1 base; J trimming: 8 bases; junction bases outside the gene matches: 7. Germline CDR1 reads MGHDK; CDR2 reads SYGVNS. The CDR3 region has the DNA TGTGCCAGCAGTGAATGGACAGGGTCCATATATGAGCAGTTCTTC. Its protein is CASSEWTGSIYEQFF.

The V gene is TRBV6-1, the J gene TRBJ1-5; D remains ambiguous. This CDR3 is built from 13 residues. Trimming removed 1 base from V and 5 bases from J, with 6 bases in between. The V gene's germline CDR1 is MNHNS and CDR2 SASEGT. The DNA of the CDR3 is TGTGCCAGCAGTGAAGTAAGGGATCAGCCCCAGCATTTT. Translation gives CASSEVRDQPQHF.

The CDR3 DNA reads as TGTGCCAGCAGCTTGGGCCCCCAGGGGGCGTACACCGGGGAGCTGTTTTTT. Translating gives CASSLGPQGAYTGELFF. The V gene is TRBV5-5, the J gene TRBJ2-2; 8 bases are a match to TRBD1. The CDR3 has 17 residues. The V gene end was trimmed by 0 bases and the J gene end by 3 bases; junction bases not matched to a gene: 7. In germline, CDR1 is SGHKS, CDR2 YYEKEE (reference sequence).

This rearrangement joins TRBV24-1 to TRBJ1-2, with 10 bases lining up with TRBD1. With 0 bases clipped from V and 5 bases from J, the junction kept 2 bases outside the gene matches. The CDR3 consists of 15 residues. Germline values: CDR1 KGHDR, CDR2 SFDVKD. The CDR3 DNA reads as TGTGCCACCAGTGATTTGGGACAGGGGGTTTATGGCTACACCTTC. This encodes CATSDLGQGVYGYTF.

The CDR3 loop reads CASSHRSDTGELFF. The CDR3 coding sequence is TGTGCCAGCAGCCATCGCAGCGACACCGGGGAGCTGTTTTTT. The chain links TRBV4-2 to TRBJ2-2; the D is unclear. Trimming removed 3 bases from V and 3 bases from J, with 8 bases in between. CDR1 is LGHNA, CDR2 YNFKEQ, per germline. CDR3 size: 14 residues.

J is TRBJ1-2 and V is TRBV6-1; no definite D call. Trimming pared 8 bases from V and 2 bases from J, leaving 9 bases between. CDR1 MNHNS and CDR2 SASEGT come from the germline V gene. The CDR3 runs 12 residues. The CDR3 DNA is TGTGCCAGCCTCCGAATCAACTATGGCTACACCTTC. This gives the protein CASLRINYGYTF.

This clonotype was seen more than once but under ten times. The chain is built from TRBV20-1 and TRBJ2-1, with 10 nucleotides matching TRBD2. The CDR3 sequence is 15 residues long. V trimming: 4 bases; J trimming: 0 bases; junction bases outside the gene matches: 3. CDR1 is DFQATT and CDR2 is SNEGSKA in the germline V gene (reference sequence). Written as DNA, the CDR3 is TGCAGTGCTACGAGCGGGGGGGGCTCCTACAATGAGCAGTTCTTC. Translated: CSATSGGGSYNEQFF.

The chain recombines TRBV7-9 with TRBJ1-1, with 10 positions matching TRBD1. The ends lost 3 bases at V and 6 bases at J; junction bases unmatched: 7. Germline CDR1 is SEHNR and CDR2 is FQNEAQ (reference sequence). The CDR3 runs 15 residues. For the CDR3, the DNA is TGTGCCAGCAGCTTCAACCGGGACAGGGGCGCTGAAGCTTTCTTT. Protein sequence: CASSFNRDRGAEAFF.

The chain has TRBV15 and TRBJ2-7; D unresolved. The CDR3 runs 14 residues. The germline V gene has CDR1 LNHNV and CDR2 YYDKDF (reference sequence). The germline V and J ends were trimmed by 0 bases and 7 bases, with 13 bases remaining between them. As DNA, the CDR3 is TGTGCCACCAGCAGAGACCTCGGTTACAATGAGCAGTACTTC. Protein sequence: CATSRDLGYNEQYF.

The chain combines TRBV7-2 with TRBJ1-1; D is perhaps TRBD1 (5 bases). Looked up from germline, CDR1 is SGHTA and CDR2 is FQGNSA. The CDR3 loop spans 15 amino acids. The V and J ends lost 1 base and 3 bases respectively, with 12 bases between them. This chain's CDR3 is CASSLGGAWYTEAFF. The CDR3 bases are TGTGCCAGCAGCTTAGGAGGGGCGTGGTACACTGAAGCTTTCTTT.

CDR3 in amino acids: CASSVGRAYNEQFF. The DNA for the CDR3 is TGTGCCAGCAGCGTTGGGCGGGCCTACAATGAGCAGTTCTTC. This chain connects TRBV9 to TRBJ2-1; perhaps TRBD2 as D (5 bases). The CDR3 is 14 amino acids. Germline V gives CDR1 SGDLS, CDR2 YYNGEE. The V gene lost 2 bases and the J gene lost 2 bases, with 8 bases spanning the gap.

J is TRBJ2-1 and V is TRBV12-5, with TRBD1 matching over 8 bases. Germline CDR1 is LGHNT and CDR2 is FRNRAP. Germline trimming cut 7 bases from V and 7 bases from J; bases unmatched to any gene: 6. This CDR3 is 13 amino acids long. CDR3 in DNA: TGTGCTAGTGCCCCGACAGGGGCAAATGAGCAGTTCTTC. Residues: CASAPTGANEQFF.

J is TRBJ2-1 and V is TRBV7-9; tentatively, D is TRBD1 or TRBD2 (5 bases each). Germline V lookup: CDR1 SEHNR, CDR2 FQNEAQ (reference sequence). V lost 2 bases and J 6 bases, leaving 17 bases between the germline ends. The CDR3 runs 16 residues. In DNA, the CDR3 is TGTGCCAGCAGCTTATTCGTGGGGACCAACGGCAATGAGCAGTTCTTC. Amino acid sequence: CASSLFVGTNGNEQFF. Full variable domain (outside the CDR3, taken from reference TRBV7-9 and TRBJ2-1): DTGVSQNPRHKITKRGQNVTFRCDPISEHNRLYWYRQTLGQGPEFLTYFQNEAQLEKSRLLSDRFSAERPKGSFSTLEIQRTEQGDSAMYLCASSLFVGTNGNEQFFGPGTRLTVL.

The chain links TRBV5-8 to TRBJ1-2; 9 positions match TRBD1. CDR1 SGHTS and CDR2 YDEGEE come from the germline V gene. V lost 6 bases to trimming and J lost 2 bases; unmatched junction nucleotides: 5. This CDR3 is 14 amino acids long. This CDR3 reads CASTRTGENYGYTF. The CDR3 bases are TGTGCCAGCACCCGGACAGGGGAGAACTATGGCTACACCTTC.

With regard to this clonotype: This clone may be a read error of a much larger clone one base away. The chain uses TRBV5-1 and TRBJ2-5, with a tentative D call TRBD1 (5 bases). The J call may be wrong; the DNA end is better matched by TRBJ2-7. Germline CDR1 reads SGHRS; CDR2 reads YFSETQ. The CDR3 runs to 14 residues. CDR3 DNA sequence: TGCGCCAGCAGCTTACAGGTTGCGCCCTACGAGCAGTACTTC. It specifies CASSLQVAPYEQYF.

The V and J genes are TRBV30 and TRBJ1-2; D ambiguous. The germline V gene encodes CDR1 GTSNPN and CDR2 SVGIG (reference sequence). The V gene lost 2 bases and the J gene lost 4 bases, with 5 bases spanning the gap. The CDR3 is 11 amino acids. This chain's CDR3 is CAWSWGYGYTF. CDR3 nucleotide sequence: TGTGCCTGGAGTTGGGGCTATGGCTACACCTTC.

This clonotype has more than one count but fewer than ten. This chain connects TRBV5-1 to TRBJ2-1, with 7 bases lining up with TRBD2. With 0 bases clipped from V and 5 bases from J, the junction kept 8 bases outside the gene matches. The V gene's germline CDR1 is SGHRS and CDR2 YFSETQ. The CDR3 spans 16 residues. CDR3 residues: CASSLAGGRLNNEQFF. Here the CDR3 DNA reads TGCGCCAGCAGCTTGGCCGGCGGGAGATTAAACAATGAGCAGTTCTTC.

The chain is built from TRBV2 and TRBJ2-7, with TRBD1 as a possible D gene (6 bases). The V gene's germline CDR1 is SNHLY and CDR2 FYNNEI. V lost 4 bases and J 6 bases, leaving 13 bases between the germline ends. The CDR3 consists of 13 residues. CDR3 in amino acids: CASSGYRAREQYF. CDR3 sequence (DNA): TGTGCCAGCAGTGGGTACAGGGCTCGCGAGCAGTACTTC.

This clonotype appeared a few times. The V and J genes are TRBV20-1 and TRBJ2-7; 7 bases fit TRBD1. CDR1 and CDR2 from the germline V gene are DFQATT and SNEGSKA (reference sequence). V lost 6 bases to trimming and J lost 3 bases; unmatched junction nucleotides: 8. The CDR3 totals 13 residues. The CDR3 reads CSAQDRAYYEQYF. The CDR3, as DNA: TGCAGTGCCCAAGACAGGGCCTACTACGAGCAGTACTTC.

The rearrangement joins TRBV20-1 to TRBJ1-5; D unresolved. V lost 0 bases, J lost 7 bases, and 13 bases lay in between. The length of the CDR3 is 14 residues. Germline V gene sequence: CDR1 DFQATT, CDR2 SNEGSKA (reference sequence). The DNA of the CDR3 is TGCAGTGCTAGAGATCAGGCCCGAGGACAGCCCCAGCATTTT. The encoded protein is CSARDQARGQPQHF.

The chain couples TRBV5-1 to TRBJ2-5; TRBD2 matches 7 bases. Germline CDR1 reads SGHRS; CDR2 reads YFSETQ. Losses at the gene ends were 1 base for V and 5 bases for J; bases not matched to a gene: 2. The CDR3 totals 13 residues. The CDR3 sequence: CASSLTSAETQYF. The CDR3 bases are TGCGCCAGCAGCTTGACTAGCGCGGAGACCCAGTACTTC.

V usage is TRBV6-6 and J usage is TRBJ2-7, with a possible D match to TRBD2 (6 bases). The V and J ends lost 0 bases and 2 bases respectively, with 11 bases between them. The CDR3 is 15 amino acids. The germline V gene has CDR1 MNHNY and CDR2 SVGAGI (reference sequence). The CDR3 region has the DNA TGTGCCAGCAGTTACTCGTGGGGGGTCGCCTACGAGCAGTACTTC. Its translation: CASSYSWGVAYEQYF.

This chain links TRBV10-2 with TRBJ2-7; D is unresolved. This CDR3 is built from 13 residues. V gave up 5 bases and J gave up 7 bases, with 15 bases separating them. Germline V gives CDR1 WSHSY, CDR2 SAAADI. CDR3: CASSQRALNEQYF. CDR3 coding DNA: TGCGCCAGCAGTCAAAGGGCGCTCAATGAGCAGTACTTC.

This clonotype has more than one count but fewer than ten. The gene calls are TRBV4-1 and TRBJ2-1, with a tentative D call TRBD1 (5 bases). Matching the DNA end better, TRBJ2-7 makes the J call doubtful. Germline values: CDR1 MGHRA, CDR2 YSYEKL. The CDR3 spans 17 residues. CDR3: CASSQILRQSSYNEQYF. The CDR3 nucleotides are TGCGCCAGCAGCCAAATCCTTAGACAGAGCTCCTACAATGAGCAGTACTTC.

This clonotype has a handful of counts. V usage is TRBV5-1 and J usage is TRBJ2-7, with a weak D call TRBD2 (7 bases). Per germline, CDR1 SGHRS and CDR2 YFSETQ. The V and J ends lost 6 bases and 1 base respectively, with 20 bases between them. CDR3 length equals 16 residues. The CDR3 here is CASTSDGGPGSYEQYF. As DNA, the CDR3 is TGCGCCAGCACCTCCGACGGGGGGCCGGGGTCCTACGAGCAGTACTTC.

The CDR3 DNA reads as TGTGCCAGCAGTTTAGGGCACTCGGGATGGGCCAAAAACATTCAGTACTTC. Encoded protein: CASSLGHSGWAKNIQYF. The chain employs TRBV28 and TRBJ2-4; weak D call: TRBD2 (5 bases). There are 17 residues in the CDR3. Per the germline V gene, CDR1 is MDHEN and CDR2 is SYDVKM. Trimming shortened V by 2 bases and J by 1 base, and 15 bases separated the two germline ends.

This chain links TRBV12-5 with TRBJ2-1, with TRBD1 matching over 8 bases. Germline V gene data show CDR1 as LGHNT and CDR2 as FRNRAP. Germline trimming cut 0 bases from V and 7 bases from J; bases unmatched to any gene: 8. The length of the CDR3 is 16 residues. CDR3 protein: CASGLVLAGGVNEQFF. In DNA, the CDR3 is TGTGCTAGTGGTTTGGTACTGGCAGGGGGCGTGAATGAGCAGTTCTTC.

The sample holds a few counts of this clonotype. The V and J genes are TRBV12-3 or TRBV12-4 and TRBJ1-1; the D is unclear. V was trimmed by 5 bases and J by 2 bases, leaving 12 bases between them. This CDR3 spans 14 amino acids. The CDR3 here is CASSPSGPNTEAFF. The CDR3 DNA reads as TGTGCCAGCAGTCCCTCGGGCCCAAACACTGAAGCTTTCTTT.